This TCR beta chain was identified in a study of OX40 agonist ivuxolimab in advanced cancers. Clones were sequenced by immunoSEQ multiplex PCR, and TCRdb holds only the in-frame ones, with some missing. The sample lists about 75,000 clones, about 92% occurring once. The CDR3 is 15 amino acids. Germline V gene data show CDR1 as LNHDA and CDR2 as SQIVND (reference sequence). Unmatched junction bases numbered 5, after V lost 4 bases and J lost 0 bases. Specimen: CD4+ or CD8+ T cells sorted from blood, collected in a trial of the OX40 agonist ivuxolimab. This receptor was identified in an adult with an advanced solid tumor such as melanoma, head and neck, liver or kidney cancer. The J gene is TRBJ1-2, the V gene TRBV19, with 7 bases identical to TRBD1. CDR3 DNA sequence: TGTGCCAGTAGTAATACAGGGGTGGCTAACTATGGCTACACCTTC. This gives the protein CASSNTGVANYGYTF.